This T cell receptor beta chain was captured by sequencing in a study of identical twins. Looked up from germline, CDR1 is MDHEN and CDR2 is SYDVKM. V lost 8 bases to trimming and J lost 8 bases, with 13 bases between them. The CDR3 is made up of 13 amino acids. TCRdb re-derived calls from the 5' RACE reads in MiXCR, one entry per CDR3 protein. Among about 720,000 distinct CDR3 sequences listed, over 8.5% were seen once. These data were also reused for a study on yellow fever vaccine responses in identical twins.

Sequencing was done on a sample of PBMCs. The rearrangement joins TRBV28 to TRBJ1-6, with a possible D match to TRBD1 (5 bases). The receptor comes from a young woman in good health. CDR3 in DNA: TGTGCCAGCTCCCCCGGGGGAGATTCACCCCTCCACTTT. This codes for CASSPGGDSPLHF.